The rows below give T cell receptor beta chains drawn from one sample of a study of blood T cell repertoires in COVID-19. The repertoire was sequenced with immunoSEQ multiplex PCR; TCRdb's copy has only in-frame clones and lacks some. The sample contains 95,000 to 100,000 clones, more than 80% of which appear only once. Sequencing input: peripheral blood. The receptors come from a human donor in a cohort sampled during active COVID-19. Both conserved end residues are trimmed from each CDR3. D genes are given only for firm matches.

j_gene,d_gene,v_gene,CDR3aa
TRBJ2-4,TRBD1,TRBV29-1,SVIPGGRAKNIQY
TRBJ1-6,.,TRBV11-2,ASSLGQVPYNSPLH
TRBJ1-6,TRBD1,TRBV19,ASSITRDRMSPLH
TRBJ1-1,TRBD1,TRBV14,ASRLGTGGTEAF
TRBJ1-2,.,TRBV5-6,ASSLFGARRESAAYGYT
TRBJ1-1,.,TRBV27,ASRMTVGQAF
TRBJ1-6,.,TRBV27,ASSFGGTYNSPLH
TRBJ2-5,TRBD2,TRBV4-1,ASSVRTSGGSQETQY
TRBJ2-7,.,TRBV11-1,ASSPGTHSYEQY
TRBJ2-7,TRBD1,TRBV11-3,ASSSGQGYEQY
TRBJ2-1,TRBD2,TRBV27,ASSLIVRETRDEQF
TRBJ1-2,TRBD1,TRBV19,ASSPWTGVAYGYT
TRBJ2-7,TRBD1,TRBV6-5,ASSYPGQGGSYEQY
TRBJ1-5,.,TRBV18,ASSQDTRNQPQH
TRBJ2-1,TRBD2,TRBV2,ASSPTSASYNEQF
TRBJ1-2,.,TRBV29-1,SVDSAGDGYGYT
TRBJ1-5,.,TRBV10-2,ASTTGGSNQPQH
TRBJ1-1,TRBD1,TRBV18,ASSPLGRQGAMNTEAF
TRBJ2-5,.,TRBV7-2,ASSPEVQETQY
TRBJ2-5,TRBD2,TRBV4-2,ASSQDPASGKSSETQY
TRBJ1-6,TRBD1,TRBV18,ASSPSDRANSPLH
TRBJ2-6,.,TRBV11-2,ASSLAPSGANVLT
TRBJ1-2,.,TRBV12-3/TRBV12-4,ASSQPGLFRYT
TRBJ2-1,TRBD2,TRBV19,ASSDGSGGYNEQF
TRBJ1-2,TRBD1,TRBV7-9,ASSSGQAYGYT
TRBJ1-2,TRBD1,TRBV19,ASSPGQGAYGYT
TRBJ1-1,.,TRBV11-2,ASSLSPGQDTEAF
TRBJ2-7,.,TRBV9,ASSPSGDTPPYEQY
TRBJ2-5,.,TRBV3-1/TRBV3-2,ASSQVGRNQY
TRBJ1-1,TRBD1,TRBV6-4,ASSPGQGTTEAF
TRBJ1-5,.,TRBV10-3,AISASGGNQPQH
TRBJ1-1,.,TRBV2,ASSVLFRTEAF
TRBJ2-1,.,TRBV19,ASSPTHYNEQF
TRBJ1-3,TRBD1,TRBV7-2,ASNNFRDRGSGNTIY
TRBJ1-3,.,TRBV19,ASTTTVSGNTIY
TRBJ2-5,TRBD1,TRBV19,ASRGLEVQETQY
TRBJ2-1,TRBD2,TRBV2,ASSGLARNNEQF
TRBJ2-7,TRBD2,TRBV6-4,ASLTGGEQY
TRBJ1-2,.,TRBV5-1,ASSASGAGGYT
TRBJ1-6,.,TRBV11-2,ASSLASSPLH
TRBJ1-6,TRBD1,TRBV7-2,ASSPGQGNSPLH
TRBJ2-2,TRBD1,TRBV5-1,ASSLGDRRTSTGELF